This section outlines one T cell receptor (beta chain) sequence together with its context. These data are taken from a study of immune evolution from preneoplasia to lung adenocarcinoma. The CDR3 sequence is 15 residues long. Germline CDR1 is KGHSH and CDR2 is LQKENI. The data were produced by immunoSEQ multiplex PCR, yet TCRdb's version contains in-frame clones alone and is incomplete. The table has 6,500 to 9,500 clones, 55% to 75% seen once; the top ten hold 9.5% to 14%. The chain joins TRBV18 to TRBJ2-5, with 7 bases that match TRBD1. Matching the DNA end better, TRBJ2-7 makes the J call doubtful. The TCR originated in an older donor with lung adenocarcinoma. Some clones in this sample may be carry-over from other donors' samples. Sequencing was carried out using FFPE lung adenocarcinoma in situ tissue. The CDR3 DNA follows: TGTGCCAGCTCACTCCTCGACAGGGCCCTTTACGAGCAGTACTTC. Its protein product is CASSLLDRALYEQYF.